This T cell receptor (beta chain) stems from a study of tumor-infiltrating lymphocytes in oesophageal squamous cell carcinoma. V was clipped by 3 bases and J by 1 base, with 15 bases between them. This CDR3 has 16 residues. The germline V gene has CDR1 LNHDA and CDR2 SQIVND (reference sequence). In its sample, this clonotype was seen many times. TCRdb re-analysed the PCR reads in MiXCR, keeping a single row per CDR3 protein. Of 15,000 to 20,000 distinct CDR3 sequences in the sample, around 43% were seen once. This sequence was found in a female donor with esophageal squamous cell carcinoma. This sequence joins TRBV19 and TRBJ1-1; D gene uncertain. Material: normal esophageal tissue next to the tumor. CDR3 bases: TGTGCCAGTAGTATGGGTGGCCTCTCCGGGAACACTGAAGCTTTCTTT. It is translated as CASSMGGLSGNTEAFF.